The text below deals with one T cell receptor (beta chain). Its antigen is still unknown. Germline CDR1 and CDR2: LGHNT and FRNRAP. CDR3 length equals 15 residues. The V gene end was trimmed by 6 bases and the J gene end by 4 bases; junction bases not matched to a gene: 7. Primers used in a second PCR of about 6 to 11 cycles were a sample-barcoded 5' primer and a J-beta primer mix. Carrying 12 random nucleotides, a template-switch adaptor labeled each individual cDNA molecule. TCRdb independently ran MiXCR on the 5' RACE reads; one entry per CDR3 protein. The profile shows 1 million or so distinct CDR3 sequences, 40% to 50% of them singletons. The data originate from a study of blood T cells in healthy people across ages. Points from the study as a whole: It was held that diversity estimates obtained from one million T cells represented underestimates.

The sequenced material came from blood. This TCR was recovered from a woman in her fifties or sixties in good health. The chain carries TRBV12-5 and TRBJ1-4, with 8 positions matching TRBD1. CDR3 sequence (DNA): TGTGCTAGTGGCCTCACAGGGGGACTTAATGAAAAACTGTTTTTT. Translation gives CASGLTGGLNEKLFF.